Presented here are 9 T cell receptor beta chains from one specimen sequenced in a study of OX40 agonist ivuxolimab in advanced cancers. Sequenced by immunoSEQ multiplex PCR; TCRdb stores in-frame clones only, minus some. The sample contains roughly 80,000 clones, 75% to 85% of which appear only once. The material was CD4+ or CD8+ T cells sorted from blood, obtained in a trial of the OX40 agonist ivuxolimab. These receptors were collected from an adult with an advanced solid tumor such as melanoma, head and neck, liver or kidney cancer.

The chain combines TRBV19 with TRBJ1-5, with 7 bases that match TRBD1. The germline V gene has CDR1 LNHDA and CDR2 SQIVND (reference sequence). V was pared by 3 bases and J by 0 bases, with 8 bases of the junction left unmatched. The CDR3 runs 17 residues. CDR3 protein: CASSIQVGQFSNQPQHF. The CDR3, as DNA: TGTGCCAGTAGTATTCAGGTGGGACAGTTTAGCAATCAGCCCCAGCATTTT.

This rearrangement joins TRBV5-6 to TRBJ1-3, with D unresolved. V gave up 5 bases and J gave up 2 bases, with 5 bases separating them. The germline gives CDR1 SGHDT, CDR2 YYEEEE. This CDR3 comprises 12 residues. CDR3 nucleotide sequence: TGTGCCAGCAGTATAGCTGGAAACACCATATATTTT. Its protein product is CASSIAGNTIYF.

The CDR3 loop is CASSTLPGAVTQYF. For the CDR3, the DNA is TGTGCCAGTAGTACCCTACCGGGGGCCGTTACGCAGTATTTT. V gene TRBV19 combines with J gene TRBJ2-3, with D possibly called TRBD1 or TRBD2 (6 bases each). Trimming stripped 4 bases from V and 8 bases from J, with 16 bases between. Germline loops: CDR1 LNHDA, CDR2 SQIVND (reference sequence). This CDR3 spans 14 amino acids.

CDR3 sequence (DNA): TGTGCCAGCAGCTTACAGGGGGGAATTTTTCGCTATGGCTACACCTTC. This translates into CASSLQGGIFRYGYTF. The chain joins TRBV7-9 to TRBJ1-2, with 7 bases matching TRBD1. This CDR3 region has 16 residues. Germline V gives CDR1 SEHNR, CDR2 FQNEAQ (reference sequence). V lost 2 bases, J lost 4 bases, and 10 bases stayed unmatched.

The chain is built from TRBV7-2 and TRBJ1-1; D remains ambiguous. The CDR3 consists of 13 residues. Germline CDR1 SGHTA, CDR2 FQGNSA. Deletions cut 1 base from V and 4 bases from J, with 7 bases between. The CDR3 region is CASSLDGSTEAFF. CDR3 DNA: TGTGCCAGCAGCTTAGATGGGAGCACTGAAGCTTTCTTT.

This clone came up once. This rearrangement joins TRBV14 to TRBJ2-3; maybe TRBD1 (5 bases). The CDR3 consists of 14 residues. CDR1 is SGHDN, CDR2 FVKESK, per germline. The V end lost 4 bases, the J end lost 9 bases, and 17 bases lay between the germline ends. The CDR3 loop reads CASSLALDIGTQYF. In DNA, the CDR3 is TGTGCCAGCAGCCTAGCTCTGGACATTGGAACGCAGTATTTT.

V is TRBV6-6 and J is TRBJ1-5, with 9 bases matching TRBD1. CDR1 MNHNY and CDR2 SVGAGI come from the germline V gene (reference sequence). This CDR3 spans 13 amino acids. J lost 4 bases, V lost 8 bases, and 3 bases had no gene match. The CDR3 loop is CASGTGNNQPQHF. As DNA, the CDR3 is TGTGCCAGCGGGACAGGGAATAATCAGCCCCAGCATTTT.

The CDR3 sequence is CASSPRQGLGNTIYF. The DNA of the CDR3 is TGTGCCAGCAGCCCTCGACAGGGACTTGGAAACACCATATATTTT. The chain has TRBV7-2 and TRBJ1-3; TRBD1 matches 7 bases. V lost 5 bases, J lost 3 bases, and 7 bases stayed unmatched. The CDR3 length is 15 residues. Germline-derived CDR1 and CDR2 are SGHTA and FQGNSA.

This clone was picked up one time. The CDR3 spells CASSSSWTSFEPQHF. DNA of the CDR3: TGTGCCAGCAGCTCTAGCTGGACCTCCTTTGAGCCCCAGCATTTT. This chain connects TRBV7-2 to TRBJ1-5, with unresolved D. Germline V gene data show CDR1 as SGHTA and CDR2 as FQGNSA. CDR3 length: 15 amino acids. V was clipped by 4 bases and J by 8 bases, with 18 bases between them.